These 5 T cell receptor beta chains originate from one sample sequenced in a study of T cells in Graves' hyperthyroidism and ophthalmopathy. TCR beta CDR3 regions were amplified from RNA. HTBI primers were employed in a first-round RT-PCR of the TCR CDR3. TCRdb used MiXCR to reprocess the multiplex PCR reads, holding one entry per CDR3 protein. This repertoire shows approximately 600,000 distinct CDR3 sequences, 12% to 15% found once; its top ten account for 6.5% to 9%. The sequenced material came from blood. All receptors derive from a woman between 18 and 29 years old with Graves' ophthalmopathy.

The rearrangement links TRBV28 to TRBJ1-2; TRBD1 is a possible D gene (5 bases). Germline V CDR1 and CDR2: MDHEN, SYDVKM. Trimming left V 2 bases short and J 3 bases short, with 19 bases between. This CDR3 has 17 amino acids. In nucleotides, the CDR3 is TGTGCCAGCAGTTTAAGTCGGTGGGGCGCGGGGGACTATGGCTACACCTTC. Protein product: CASSLSRWGAGDYGYTF.

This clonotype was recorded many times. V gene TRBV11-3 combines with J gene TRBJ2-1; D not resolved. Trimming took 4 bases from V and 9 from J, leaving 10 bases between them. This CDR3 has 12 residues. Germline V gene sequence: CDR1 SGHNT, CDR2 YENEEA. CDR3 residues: CASSSPMGEQFF. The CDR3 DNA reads TGTGCCAGCAGCTCTCCCATGGGTGAGCAGTTCTTC.

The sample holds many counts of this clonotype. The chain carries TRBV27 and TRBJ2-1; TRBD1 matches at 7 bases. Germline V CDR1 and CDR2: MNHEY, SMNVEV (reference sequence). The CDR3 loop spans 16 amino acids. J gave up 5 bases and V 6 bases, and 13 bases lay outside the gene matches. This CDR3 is CASSTPTRQGDNEQFF. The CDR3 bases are TGTGCCAGCAGCACCCCCACCCGACAGGGAGACAATGAGCAGTTCTTC.

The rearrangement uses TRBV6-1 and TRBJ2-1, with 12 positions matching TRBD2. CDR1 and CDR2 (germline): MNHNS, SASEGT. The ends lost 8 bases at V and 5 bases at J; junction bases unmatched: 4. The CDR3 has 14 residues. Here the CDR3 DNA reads TGTGCCAGCTCCCGGACTAGCGGGGACAATGAGCAGTTCTTC. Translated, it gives CASSRTSGDNEQFF.

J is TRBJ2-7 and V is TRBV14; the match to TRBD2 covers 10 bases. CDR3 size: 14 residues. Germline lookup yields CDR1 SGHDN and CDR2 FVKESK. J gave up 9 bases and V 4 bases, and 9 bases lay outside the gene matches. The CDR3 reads CASSPLAGARGQYF. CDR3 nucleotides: TGTGCCAGCAGCCCTCTAGCGGGAGCCCGTGGGCAGTACTTC.